The rows below give T cell receptor beta chains drawn from one sample of a study of response to subunit inactivated influenza vaccine. TCRdb passed the RT-PCR reads through MiXCR, listing each CDR3 protein once. The table lists under 750,000 distinct CDR3 sequences, around 11% of them singletons. Sequences were derived from PBMCs from blood, sampled on the day of vaccination. Every receptor here comes from a man aged 45-65 years who received an inactivated influenza vaccine. Both conserved end residues are part of each CDR3. D genes are given only for firm matches. Clone size is given for some rows only: seen once, a few or many times, or a class if the clone is expanded.

d_call	v_call	j_call	clone_size	cdr3_length	cdr3_nt	cdr3_aa
NA	TRBV7-9	TRBJ1-5	NA	15	TGTGCCAGCAGCGGGTGGGGAACGGGCAATCAGCCCCAGCATTTT	CASSGWGTGNQPQHF
TRBD1	TRBV29-1	TRBJ2-5	few	15	TGCAGTGCTAGCTCCTATCGACAGGGGAGTGGGACCCAGTACTTC	CSASSYRQGSGTQYF
NA	TRBV7-2	TRBJ2-7	NA	14	TGTGCCAGCAGCTTCGGCCCCCGGGGTTTCGAGCAGTACTTC	CASSFGPRGFEQYF
NA	TRBV10-3	TRBJ1-1	NA	14	TGTGCCATTTCTTCTGGGCGGGGAAACACTGAAGCTTTCTTT	CAISSGRGNTEAFF
NA	TRBV15	TRBJ2-5	NA	15	TGTGCCACCAGCAGAGTGGGGAGGTCGGGAGAGACCCAGTACTTC	CATSRVGRSGETQYF
NA	TRBV6-1	TRBJ2-5	few	16	TGTGCCAGCATCCCCAGCGGGCTTGGCAGGGCGGAGACCCAGTACTTC	CASIPSGLGRAETQYF
TRBD2	TRBV7-9	TRBJ2-7	NA	13	TGTGCCAGCAGCTTAGTGAGGGAGGGAGAGCAGTACTTC	CASSLVREGEQYF
NA	TRBV18	TRBJ2-6	NA	17	TGTGCCAGCTCACCACGGACAGCATACTCTGGGGCCAACGTCCTGACTTTC	CASSPRTAYSGANVLTF
TRBD2	TRBV29-1	TRBJ2-2	few	16	TGCAGCGTTGTTTTGGGACTAGCGGGACCAACCGGGGAGCTGTTTTTT	CSVVLGLAGPTGELFF
TRBD2	TRBV12-3/TRBV12-4	TRBJ2-2	few	16	TGTGCCAGCAGTCCCGAACAGCGGGGGGCCGCCGGGGAGCTGTTTTTT	CASSPEQRGAAGELFF
NA	TRBV6-5	TRBJ2-7	NA	12	TGTGCCAGCAGTCCCCTCCGCTACGAGCAGTACTTC	CASSPLRYEQYF
NA	TRBV19	TRBJ2-7	few	13	TGTGCCAGTAGTACACAGATGACCTACGAGCAGTACTTC	CASSTQMTYEQYF
TRBD1	TRBV5-1	TRBJ2-2	NA	14	TGCGCCAGCAGCTGGGACAGGGCGGCCGGGGAGCTGTTTTTT	CASSWDRAAGELFF
TRBD1	TRBV2	TRBJ2-3	NA	15	TGTGCCAGCGAATCCGGGACAGGACTCACAGATACGCAGTATTTT	CASESGTGLTDTQYF
TRBD2	TRBV27	TRBJ2-1	NA	15	TGTGCCAGCAGTCCTGGAGTAGCGGGGTGGTATGAGCAGTTCTTC	CASSPGVAGWYEQFF
TRBD2	TRBV7-9	TRBJ2-3	many	15	TGTGCCAGCAGCTTATCTCGGGGGGTCACAGATACGCAGTATTTT	CASSLSRGVTDTQYF
NA	TRBV6-2/TRBV6-3	TRBJ2-7	few	13	TGTGCCAGCAGTCCCTCTCTAGTGTCCGAGCAGTACTTC	CASSPSLVSEQYF
NA	TRBV7-8	TRBJ2-3	many	13	TGTGCCAGCAGGGGACTGTACACAGATACGCAGTATTTT	CASRGLYTDTQYF
NA	TRBV12-3/TRBV12-4	TRBJ2-5	once	13	TGTGCCATCACCTATGACACCCAAGAGACCCAGTACTTC	CAITYDTQETQYF
NA	TRBV6-5	TRBJ2-5	NA	15	TGTGCCAGCAGTTACTCTAAGGGAAACGGGGGGACCCAGTACTTC	CASSYSKGNGGTQYF
NA	TRBV7-2	TRBJ2-1	few	15	TGTGCCAGCAGCAGATCCGGGACGGACTACAATGAGCAGTTCTTC	CASSRSGTDYNEQFF
TRBD2	TRBV20-1	TRBJ2-7	NA	16	TGCAGTGCTAGAAGTCTTTGGACTAGCGGGTTCTGCGAGCAGTACTTC	CSARSLWTSGFCEQYF
NA	TRBV27	TRBJ2-3	few	13	TGTGCCAGCAGTTTTGTCAACACAGATACGCAGTATTTT	CASSFVNTDTQYF
NA	TRBV29-1	TRBJ2-3	NA	14	TGCAGCGTTGAAAGAGGGGGGCCGAGAGATACGCAGTATTTT	CSVERGGPRDTQYF
NA	TRBV29-1	TRBJ2-6	NA	13	TGCAGCGTTGTACAGGGTCGGGCCAACGTCCTGACTTTC	CSVVQGRANVLTF
NA	TRBV5-6	TRBJ1-5	NA	14	TGTGCCAGCAGCTTGGCAGGGACCTTACAGCCCCAGCATTTT	CASSLAGTLQPQHF
TRBD1	TRBV24-1	TRBJ1-1	few	12	TGTGCCACCAGTGAGGGGACAGGGGGAGCTTTCTTT	CATSEGTGGAFF
NA	TRBV5-1	TRBJ2-7	many	12	TGCGCCAGCAGCGAGAACCACTACGAGCAGTACTTC	CASSENHYEQYF
NA	TRBV14	TRBJ2-5	NA	13	TGTGCCAGCAGCCACACAGGGTCTGGGACCCAGTACTTC	CASSHTGSGTQYF
TRBD2	TRBV24-1	TRBJ2-1	many	18	TGTGCCACCAGTGGCCTCCTTAGCGGGAGGGCCTCCTACAATGAGCAGTTCTTC	CATSGLLSGRASYNEQFF
NA	TRBV24-1	TRBJ2-3	few	17	TGTGCCACCAGTGATCCAACTAGCATCCCAAGCACAGATACGCAGTATTTT	CATSDPTSIPSTDTQYF
NA	TRBV5-1	TRBJ2-1	NA	15	TGCGCCAGCAGCCATTCGAGGGGGATAAACAATGAGCAGTTCTTC	CASSHSRGINNEQFF
NA	TRBV29-1	TRBJ1-1	NA	10	TGCAGCGTTGAGACACCTGAAGCTTTCTTT	CSVETPEAFF
NA	TRBV11-2	TRBJ1-1	few	15	TGTGCCAGCAGCGGACCGGGGCTACTGAACACTGAAGCTTTCTTT	CASSGPGLLNTEAFF
NA	TRBV12-3/TRBV12-4	TRBJ1-1	many	14	TGTGCCAGCAGCTTCCAGGAGATGAACACTGAAGCTTTCTTT	CASSFQEMNTEAFF
TRBD1	TRBV19	TRBJ2-3	NA	15	TGTGCCAGTAGTGAGGGACAGGGGGACACAGATACGCAGTATTTT	CASSEGQGDTDTQYF
NA	TRBV9	TRBJ2-7	few	14	TGTGCCAGCAGCGTAGGGGTAGGAAGCGACGAGCAGTACTTC	CASSVGVGSDEQYF
TRBD2	TRBV4-1	TRBJ2-3	NA	16	TGCGCCAGCAGCCGGTCTAGCGGGGGGGTATCAGATACGCAGTATTTT	CASSRSSGGVSDTQYF
TRBD2	TRBV6-1	TRBJ2-1	few	19	TGTGCCAGCAGGAGAGCCGGGACTAGCGGGACTGGCTCCTACAATGAGCAGTTCTTC	CASRRAGTSGTGSYNEQFF
NA	TRBV13	TRBJ2-1	NA	18	TGTGCCAGCAGCCACCGATCGCGGGCCCGTCGCTCCTACAATGAGCAGTTCTTC	CASSHRSRARRSYNEQFF
NA	TRBV7-2	TRBJ2-3	many	16	TGTGCCAGCAGCTTAGGTGACAGCTCTAGCACAGATACGCAGTATTTT	CASSLGDSSSTDTQYF
NA	TRBV20-1	TRBJ1-4	few	19	TGCAGTAGTTCAGGACCCGCTACGGCCCGAGACCAAACTAATGAAAAACTGTTTTTT	CSSSGPATARDQTNEKLFF
NA	TRBV12-3/TRBV12-4	TRBJ2-7	few	12	TGTGCCAGCAAGGGTAAAACCTACGAGCAGTACTTC	CASKGKTYEQYF
TRBD1	TRBV27	TRBJ2-2	few	16	TGTGCCAGCAGTTACACAGGGGGATCTTTTGCCGGGGAGCTGTTTTTT	CASSYTGGSFAGELFF
NA	TRBV5-1	TRBJ2-6	few	18	TGCGCCAGCAGCTTGAATGTTTTAAGCAGGGCTGGGGCCAACGTCCTGACTTTC	CASSLNVLSRAGANVLTF
NA	TRBV3-1	TRBJ2-1	few	14	TGTGCCAGCAGCTCCTCGACTAGGGACAATGAGCAGTTCTTC	CASSSSTRDNEQFF
NA	TRBV29-1	TRBJ2-3	many	12	TGCAGCGTGGTGGATGGCACGCATACGCAGTATTTT	CSVVDGTHTQYF
NA	TRBV6-2/TRBV6-3	TRBJ2-3	many	15	TGTGCCAGCAGCAAAACTCGACAGAACACAGATACGCAGTATTTT	CASSKTRQNTDTQYF
TRBD2	TRBV29-1	TRBJ2-7	many	12	TGCAGCGTTGTAGCGGGGTTCAACGAGCAGTACTTC	CSVVAGFNEQYF
NA	TRBV27	TRBJ2-3	few	13	TGTGCCAGCAGCTGGGACCGTCGGGATACGCAGTATTTT	CASSWDRRDTQYF
TRBD1	TRBV11-2	TRBJ2-7	many	15	TGTGCCAGCAGCTCTGCCGGGACAGGGGCCTACGAGCAGTACTTC	CASSSAGTGAYEQYF